The table lists the clone carrying this TCR beta chain with many counts. This CDR3 region has 17 residues. CDR1 is LGHDT and CDR2 is YNNKEL in the germline V gene (reference sequence). Trimming removed 6 bases at V and 2 bases at J, with 20 bases between. The entry originates in a study of regulatory T cells in long-lasting Graves disease. The sample's time point: newly diagnosed GD, antithyroid drugs for less than 3 months. From RNA extracted from PBMCs, the TCR library was made. In building TCR beta libraries, iRepertoire HTBI primers were used together with Arm-PCR of CDR3 regions. TCRdb reanalysed the multiplex PCR reads using MiXCR and keeps one entry per CDR3 protein. Among around 450,000 distinct CDR3 sequences, over 12% were seen once, and the ten largest hold under 9%. This same sample was also part of a study on T cells in Graves' hyperthyroidism and ophthalmopathy.

The sample consisted of peripheral blood mononuclear cells (PBMCs), taken at new diagnosis, from a patient treated with antithyroid drugs. This TCR derives from a woman aged 40 to 50 with Graves disease. This chain links TRBV3-1 with TRBJ2-1; perhaps TRBD2 as D (5 bases). The CDR3 coding sequence is TGTGCCAGCAGTCCGATTAGGACTGCTCGCACCTACAATGAGCAGTTCTTC. This sequence encodes CASSPIRTARTYNEQFF.